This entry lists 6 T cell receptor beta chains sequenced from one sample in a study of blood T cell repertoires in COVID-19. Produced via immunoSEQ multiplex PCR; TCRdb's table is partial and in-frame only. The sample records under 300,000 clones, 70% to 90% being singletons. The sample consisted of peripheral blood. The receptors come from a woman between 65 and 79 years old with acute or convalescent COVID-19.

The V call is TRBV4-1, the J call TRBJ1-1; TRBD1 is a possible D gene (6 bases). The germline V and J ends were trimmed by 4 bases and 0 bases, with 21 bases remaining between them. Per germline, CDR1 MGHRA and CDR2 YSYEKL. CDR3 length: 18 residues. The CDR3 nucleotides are TGCGCCAGCAGCCGGGGTCGGGACACTTCCAACATGAACACTGAAGCTTTCTTT. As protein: CASSRGRDTSNMNTEAFF.

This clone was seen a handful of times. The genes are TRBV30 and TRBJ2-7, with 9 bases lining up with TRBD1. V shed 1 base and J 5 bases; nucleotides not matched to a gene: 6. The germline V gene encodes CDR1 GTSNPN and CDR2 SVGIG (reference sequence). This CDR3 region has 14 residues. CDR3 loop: CAWSAGQGRNEQYF. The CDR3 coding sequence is TGTGCCTGGAGTGCGGGACAGGGAAGGAACGAGCAGTACTTC.

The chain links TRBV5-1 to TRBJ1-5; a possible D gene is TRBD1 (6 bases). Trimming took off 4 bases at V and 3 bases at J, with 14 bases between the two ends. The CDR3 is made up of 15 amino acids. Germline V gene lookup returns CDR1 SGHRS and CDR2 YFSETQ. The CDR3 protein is CASSLTTGNNQPQHF. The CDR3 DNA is TGCGCCAGCAGCCTCACCACAGGGAACAATCAGCCCCAGCATTTT.

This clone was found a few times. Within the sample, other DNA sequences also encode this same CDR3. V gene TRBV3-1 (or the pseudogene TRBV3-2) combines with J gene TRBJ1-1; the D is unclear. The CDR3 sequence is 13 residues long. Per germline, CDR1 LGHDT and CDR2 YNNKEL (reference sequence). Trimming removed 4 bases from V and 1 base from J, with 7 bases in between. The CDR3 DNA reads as TGTGCCAGCAGCCCCCGCGAGAACACTGAAGCTTTCTTT. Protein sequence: CASSPRENTEAFF.

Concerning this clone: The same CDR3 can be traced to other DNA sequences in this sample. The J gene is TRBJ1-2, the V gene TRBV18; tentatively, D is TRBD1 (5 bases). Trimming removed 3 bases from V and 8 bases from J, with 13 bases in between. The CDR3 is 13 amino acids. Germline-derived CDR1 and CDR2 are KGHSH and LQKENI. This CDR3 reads CASSPGQGDGYTF. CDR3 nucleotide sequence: TGTGCCAGCTCACCGGGGCAGGGCGACGGCTACACCTTC.

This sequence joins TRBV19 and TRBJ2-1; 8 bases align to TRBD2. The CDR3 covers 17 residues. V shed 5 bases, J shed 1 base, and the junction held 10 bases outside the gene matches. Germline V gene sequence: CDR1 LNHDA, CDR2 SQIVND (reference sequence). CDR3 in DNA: TGTGCCAGTAGTCCCCGAATGGTAGCGGGGTCCTACAATGAGCAGTTCTTC. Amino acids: CASSPRMVAGSYNEQFF.